These 27 T cell receptor beta chains came from one sample sequenced in a study of regulatory T cells in long-lasting Graves disease. Construction of the TCR beta libraries employed iRepertoire HTBI primers in conjunction with Arm-PCR of CDR3 regions. From the multiplex PCR reads, TCRdb called clonotypes with MiXCR, one entry per CDR3 protein. The sample has about 290,000 distinct CDR3 sequences; 20% to 25% are singletons. Time point noted: persistent/refractory GD, antithyroid drugs over 5 years with positive TRAb. There was RNA extracted from PBMCs, and the TCR library was made from it. The specimen was peripheral blood mononuclear cells (PBMCs), collected when the disease was refractory, from a patient treated with antithyroid drugs. These receptors all stem from a female donor with Graves disease.

This clonotype was seen repeatedly, ten times or more. The CDR3 region has the DNA TGTGCCAGCAGCTTTAAGCTGAACACTGAAGCTTTCTTT. Translation: CASSFKLNTEAFF. The chain joins TRBV7-8 to TRBJ1-1; no definite D call. The germline CDR1 and CDR2 sequences are SGHVS and FQNEAQ. CDR3 size: 13 residues. Deletions cut 3 bases from V and 0 bases from J, with 5 bases between.

The J gene is TRBJ1-2, the V gene TRBV19; D remains unclear. V shed 8 bases and J shed 1 base, with 8 bases lying between them. CDR1 LNHDA and CDR2 SQIVND come from the germline V gene (reference sequence). This CDR3 has 12 residues. CDR3 amino acids: CASQDGNYGYTF. CDR3 coding DNA: TGTGCCAGTCAAGACGGTAACTATGGCTACACCTTC.

This clonotype appeared many times. The chain joins TRBV6-1 to TRBJ2-5; possibly TRBD2 for D (5 bases). Looked up from germline, CDR1 is MNHNS and CDR2 is SASEGT. This CDR3 contains 10 residues. Trimming stripped 8 bases from V and 7 bases from J, with 8 bases between. CDR3 DNA sequence: TGTGCCAGCGGTCGGGGGACCCAGTACTTC. It specifies CASGRGTQYF.

The table lists this clonotype with a few counts. The V and J genes are TRBV7-9 and TRBJ1-4; maybe TRBD1 (5 bases). V was cut by 6 bases and J by 8 bases, with 22 bases left in between. The CDR3 is 16 residues long. The germline V gene has CDR1 SEHNR and CDR2 FQNEAQ (reference sequence). CDR3 sequence reads: CASRSGSQGGGEKLFF. DNA for the CDR3: TGTGCCAGCAGATCCGGGTCTCAGGGAGGCGGCGAAAAACTGTTTTTT.

This clonotype has only a few counts. Since a much larger clone is just one base distant, this may be a read error. V gene TRBV28 combines with J gene TRBJ2-7; tentative D call: TRBD2 (7 bases). This CDR3 region has 16 residues. CDR1 is MDHEN, CDR2 SYDVKM, per germline. CDR3 coding DNA: TGTGCCAGCCGCCGAAAGGGGGGGACAAGCTCCTACGAGCAGTGCTTC. Residues: CASRRKGGTSSYEQCF.

J is TRBJ2-7 and V is TRBV7-6; the match to TRBD2 covers 11 bases. The length of the CDR3 is 17 residues. Trimming at V came to 4 bases and at J to 3 bases, leaving 11 bases not matched to a gene. Germline lookup yields CDR1 SGHVS and CDR2 FNYEAQ. The CDR3: CASSSLPRTSGHYEQYF. As DNA, the CDR3 is TGTGCCAGCAGCTCCCTACCCCGGACTAGCGGGCACTACGAGCAGTACTTC.

This clonotype was seen at least ten times. The gene calls are TRBV5-6 and TRBJ1-2; D is possibly TRBD1 (6 bases). From germline, CDR1 is SGHDT and CDR2 YYEEEE. V was shortened by 3 bases and J by 8 bases, with 14 bases between the two germline ends. This CDR3 has 13 residues. In nucleotides, the CDR3 is TGTGCCAGCAGCTCCATACAGGGTTACGGCTACACCTTC. It codes for CASSSIQGYGYTF.

At least ten counts were recorded for this clonotype. The chain joins TRBV2 to TRBJ2-7; no reliable D call. The CDR3 covers 15 residues. Per germline, CDR1 SNHLY and CDR2 FYNNEI. Trimming took 2 bases from V and 1 from J, leaving 12 bases between them. The DNA for the CDR3 is TGTGCCAGCAGTGAATGGAAGGACGAGTCCTACGAGCAGTACTTC. The encoded protein is CASSEWKDESYEQYF.

This clonotype was recorded many times. This rearrangement joins TRBV11-2 to TRBJ1-1, with D perhaps TRBD1 (5 bases). Germline lookup yields CDR1 SGHAT and CDR2 FQNNGV. The length of the CDR3 is 16 residues. V was shortened by 2 bases and J by 0 bases, with 13 bases between the two germline ends. This chain's CDR3 is CASSLSQVSMNTEAFF. The CDR3 DNA reads as TGTGCCAGCAGCTTATCACAGGTCTCCATGAACACTGAAGCTTTCTTT.

This clonotype was seen more than once but under ten times. The chain employs TRBV20-1 and TRBJ2-5, with TRBD2 matching over 12 bases. The CDR3 has 13 residues. CDR1 is DFQATT, CDR2 SNEGSKA, per germline (reference sequence). V gave up 5 bases and J gave up 5 bases; unmatched junction bases: 3. The CDR3 reads CSALTSGRETQYF. The CDR3 DNA is TGCAGTGCTCTAACTAGCGGGAGGGAGACCCAGTACTTC.

This clonotype was recorded many times. The chain joins TRBV18 to TRBJ1-2, with unresolved D. Germline-derived CDR1 and CDR2 are KGHSH and LQKENI. The CDR3 sequence is 13 residues long. Trimming took off 2 bases at V and 3 bases at J, with 7 bases between the two ends. CDR3 in amino acids: CASSPDDYYGYTF. The CDR3 region has the DNA TGTGCCAGCTCACCAGACGACTACTATGGCTACACCTTC. Full variable domain (rest looked up from reference TRBV18 and TRBJ1-2): NAGVMQNPRHLVRRRGQEARLRCSPMKGHSHVYWYRQLPEEGLKFMVYLQKENIIDESGMPKERFSAEFPKEGPSILRIQQVVRGDSAAYFCASSPDDYYGYTFGSGTRLTVV.

This clonotype has at least ten counts. The rearrangement uses TRBV28 and TRBJ2-6; D call uncertain. CDR1 is MDHEN, CDR2 SYDVKM, per germline. V lost 7 bases, J lost 0 bases, and 16 bases lay in between. The CDR3 is 17 residues long. CDR3 protein: CASKRIKLLSGANVLTF. CDR3 coding DNA: TGTGCCAGCAAACGGATCAAACTCCTCTCTGGGGCCAACGTCCTGACTTTC.

The table lists this clonotype with a few counts. The V call is TRBV5-6, the J call TRBJ2-7; D ambiguous. V dropped 3 bases and J dropped 7 bases, with 11 bases sitting between them. Germline assignment: CDR1 SGHDT and CDR2 YYEEEE. The CDR3 has 12 residues. The DNA of the CDR3 is TGTGCCAGCAGCTGGGCCAGGACGGAGCAGTACTTC. Residues: CASSWARTEQYF.

The rearrangement joins TRBV29-1 to TRBJ2-5; D gene unclear. From germline, CDR1 is SQVTM and CDR2 ANQGSEA. There are 11 residues in the CDR3. Trimming cost V 2 bases and J 2 bases, with 3 bases left between them. The CDR3 region has the DNA TGCAGCGTTGAACAGCAAGAGACCCAGTACTTC. Protein product: CSVEQQETQYF.

This clonotype was seen ten or more times. This rearrangement joins TRBV10-3 to TRBJ1-1; D remains unclear. The CDR3 spans 14 residues. Germline lookup yields CDR1 ENHRY and CDR2 SYGVKD. The V end was cut by 1 base, the J end by 1 base, with 7 bases between. In DNA form, the CDR3 reads TGTGCCATCAGTGAGTTGCACCAGAACACTGAAGCTTTCTTT. It yields the protein CAISELHQNTEAFF.

This clonotype was observed a few times. CDR3 region: CASRGLAGDNSPLHF. CDR3 DNA sequence: TGCGCCAGCAGGGGGCTGGCTGGAGATAATTCACCCCTCCACTTT. V is TRBV5-1 and J is TRBJ1-6, with D possibly matching TRBD1 (5 bases). This CDR3 is 15 amino acids long. Germline CDR1 is SGHRS and CDR2 is YFSETQ. V gave up 5 bases and J gave up 5 bases, with 14 bases separating them.

The table lists this clonotype with a count of one. This chain links TRBV5-6 with TRBJ2-5, with D possibly being TRBD2 (6 bases). V lost 1 base to trimming and J lost 5 bases, with 12 bases between them. The CDR3 has 14 residues. Germline assignment: CDR1 SGHDT and CDR2 YYEEEE. Here the CDR3 DNA reads TGTGCCAGCAGCTTGTCGGGGGTCCCGGAGACCCAGTACTTC. This sequence encodes CASSLSGVPETQYF. Using reference TRBV5-6 and TRBJ2-5 for the parts outside the CDR3, the full variable domain is DAGVTQSPTHLIKTRGQQVTLRCSPKSGHDTVSWYQQALGQGPQFIFQYYEEEERQRGNFPDRFSGHQFPNYSSELNVNALLLGDSALYLCASSLSGVPETQYFGPGTRLLVL.

The chain uses TRBV3-1 and TRBJ2-5, with D unresolved. With 4 bases removed from V and 8 bases from J, the gap between germline ends came to 14 bases. CDR3 length: 13 residues. The germline V gene has CDR1 LGHDT and CDR2 YNNKEL (reference sequence). CDR3 protein: CASSPGRALTQYF. The CDR3 region has the DNA TGTGCCAGCAGCCCCGGACGCGCGCTCACCCAGTACTTC.

The V gene is TRBV28, the J gene TRBJ2-3; 10 nucleotides match TRBD1. The CDR3 is made up of 18 amino acids. The trim removed 6 bases at V and 1 base at J, leaving 13 bases unmatched. Germline V gene lookup returns CDR1 MDHEN and CDR2 SYDVKM. In DNA, the CDR3 is TGTGCCAGCAGAGGACCGGGACAGGGGTATGTTGGCACAGATACGCAGTATTTT. This encodes CASRGPGQGYVGTDTQYF. The variable domain in full, completed from reference TRBV28 and TRBJ2-3, reads DVKVTQSSRYLVKRTGEKVFLECVQDMDHENMFWYRQDPGLGLRLIYFSYDVKMKEKGDIPEGYSVSREKKERFSLILESASTNQTSMYLCASRGPGQGYVGTDTQYFGPGTRLTVL.

This clonotype was counted at least ten times. This chain uses TRBV30 with TRBJ2-5, with D maybe TRBD2 (7 bases). The CDR3 contains 13 residues. V lost 3 bases and J 4 bases, leaving 12 bases between the germline ends. Looked up from germline, CDR1 is GTSNPN and CDR2 is SVGIG (reference sequence). CDR3 nucleotides: TGTGCCTGGAGAAGGGGGGGACTAGAGACCCAGTACTTC. This encodes CAWRRGGLETQYF.

The genes are TRBV10-3 and TRBJ2-7; TRBD1 matches 10 bases. Germline CDR1 reads ENHRY; CDR2 reads SYGVKD. V shed 4 bases and J 3 bases; nucleotides not matched to a gene: 3. This CDR3 region has 14 residues. The CDR3: CAISGQGADYEQYF. CDR3 DNA sequence: TGTGCCATCAGTGGACAGGGGGCGGACTACGAGCAGTACTTC.

There are many counts of this clonotype. The junction does not match germline at one end; this may be a read error. The chain combines TRBV2 with TRBJ2-1; TRBD1 matches at 9 bases. This CDR3 is built from 16 residues. The V gene's germline CDR1 is SNHLY and CDR2 FYNNEI. The chain's CDR3 is CASSEGWDRAYNEQFF. The CDR3 DNA reads as TGTGCCAGCAGCGAAGGTTGGGACAGGGCGTACAATGAGCAGTTCTTC.

The gene calls are TRBV27 and TRBJ2-1; possibly TRBD2 for D (5 bases). The germline gives CDR1 MNHEY, CDR2 SMNVEV (reference sequence). The CDR3 consists of 14 residues. V was trimmed by 6 bases and J by 7 bases, leaving 16 bases between them. The CDR3 DNA follows: TGTGCCAGCAGCGGGTTGGACGGGGAGAATGAGCAGTTCTTC. It yields the protein CASSGLDGENEQFF.

Concerning this clonotype itself: A single base separates this from a much larger clone, so it may be a read error. The chain joins TRBV10-3 to TRBJ1-1; 8 bases align to TRBD1. Germline V gives CDR1 ENHRY, CDR2 SYGVKD. The CDR3 runs to 14 residues. Trimming removed 0 bases from V and 3 bases from J; junction bases left unmatched: 0. The CDR3 region has the DNA TGTGCCATCAGTGAGTCGACAGGGGACACTGAAGCTTTCTTT. This sequence encodes CAISESTGDTEAFF.

This clonotype has a handful of counts. J is TRBJ2-6 and V is TRBV29-1; TRBD1 is a possible D gene (6 bases). This CDR3 is built from 16 residues. V shed 3 bases and J shed 1 base, with 13 bases lying between them. Germline V gene sequence: CDR1 SQVTM, CDR2 ANQGSEA. The CDR3 is CSVDRDTYSGANVLTF. CDR3 in DNA: TGCAGCGTTGATCGGGACACCTATTCTGGGGCCAACGTCCTGACTTTC.

In this sample, this clonotype turned up many times. This sequence joins TRBV7-2 and TRBJ1-6, with D perhaps matching TRBD1 (5 bases). V lost 3 bases and J 10 bases, leaving 13 bases between the germline ends. This CDR3 is built from 14 residues. Germline CDR1 and CDR2: SGHTA and FQGNSA. DNA for the CDR3: TGTGCCAGCAGCTTGGCAGGGATCGGATCACCCCTCCACTTT. It encodes CASSLAGIGSPLHF.

A few counts support this clonotype. The V call is TRBV4-2, the J call TRBJ1-2; D is unclear. The CDR3 loop spans 12 amino acids. The V gene's germline CDR1 is LGHNA and CDR2 YNFKEQ. The V gene lost 1 base and the J gene lost 10 bases, with 10 bases spanning the gap. CDR3 in DNA: TGTGCCAGCAGCCAAGGGGAAGGCGACTACACCTTC. The encoded protein is CASSQGEGDYTF.